These 16 T cell receptor beta chains were all obtained from the same sample, sequenced in a study of early T cells in non-severe SARS-CoV-2 infection. One entry per CDR3 protein results from TCRdb running MiXCR on the 5' RACE reads. The data show under 65,000 distinct CDR3 sequences, around an eighth seen once. The sample was whole blood. The receptors derive from an adult who was a healthcare worker with PCR-confirmed SARS-CoV-2 infection or an uninfected control (not recorded which).

The J gene is TRBJ2-7, the V gene TRBV6-5, with 10 bases fitting TRBD2. Losses at the gene ends were 7 bases for V and 7 bases for J; bases not matched to a gene: 10. In germline, CDR1 is MNHEY, CDR2 SVGAGI. There are 14 residues in the CDR3. In DNA form, the CDR3 reads TGTGCCAGCACCTATCTAGCGGGAGTTGGGGAGCAGTACTTC. Amino acids: CASTYLAGVGEQYF.

This clonotype was counted at least ten times. The J gene is TRBJ2-3, the V gene TRBV7-2; D is ambiguous. The CDR3 runs to 13 residues. Germline V gene data show CDR1 as SGHTA and CDR2 as FQGNSA. V was trimmed by 2 bases and J by 6 bases, leaving 9 bases between them. The chain's CDR3 is CASSLRALDTQYF. The CDR3 DNA reads TGTGCCAGCAGCTTACGGGCTTTGGATACGCAGTATTTT.

This clonotype has a handful of counts. V and J are TRBV12-5 and TRBJ1-1; D unclear. V lost 6 bases, J lost 2 bases, and 10 bases lay in between. The CDR3 extends over 13 amino acids. The germline V gene has CDR1 LGHNT and CDR2 FRNRAP. CDR3 coding DNA: TGTGCTAGTGGCCTCTACCAAAACACTGAAGCTTTCTTT. This codes for CASGLYQNTEAFF.

This chain links TRBV5-1 with TRBJ2-1; D might be TRBD1 (7 bases). Germline CDR1 and CDR2: SGHRS and YFSETQ. V lost 4 bases to trimming and J lost 4 bases, with 21 bases between them. CDR3 size: 17 residues. The CDR3 here is CASSASRGAASYNEQFF. Written as DNA, the CDR3 is TGCGCCAGCAGCGCCTCCAGGGGGGCGGCCTCTTACAATGAGCAGTTCTTC.

The V gene is TRBV28, the J gene TRBJ2-7, with 7 bases matching TRBD1. CDR3 size: 12 residues. The germline V gene encodes CDR1 MDHEN and CDR2 SYDVKM. The ends lost 2 bases at V and 7 bases at J; junction bases unmatched: 2. The CDR3 DNA sequence: TGTGCCAGCAGTTTAACAGGGGTGGAGCAGTACTTC. It specifies CASSLTGVEQYF.

In this sample, this clonotype turned up many times. Germline is not matched at one junction end, which may reflect a read error. The chain combines TRBV7-8 with TRBJ2-7; 12 bases fit TRBD2. This CDR3 is built from 13 residues. Germline loops: CDR1 SGHVS, CDR2 FQNEAQ. CDR3 loop: CASSLRLAGAQRF. The CDR3 nucleotides are TGTGCCAGCAGCCTCCGACTAGCGGGAGCCCAGAGGTTC.

The table lists this clonotype with a few counts. The chain carries TRBV19 and TRBJ2-1; TRBD1 aligns across 10 bases. The CDR3 spans 15 residues. V was clipped by 5 bases and J by 7 bases; unmatched bases: 8. Germline CDR1 reads LNHDA; CDR2 reads SQIVND (reference sequence). CDR3 DNA: TGTGCCAGTAGTCTCGGAGGGACAGGGGTTAATGAGCAGTTCTTC. Protein: CASSLGGTGVNEQFF.

This clonotype was found many times. The J gene is TRBJ2-1, the V gene TRBV20-1; TRBD2 matches 12 bases. V shed 3 bases and J 9 bases; nucleotides not matched to a gene: 9. Germline V gene sequence: CDR1 DFQATT, CDR2 SNEGSKA (reference sequence). The CDR3 has 15 residues. In DNA, the CDR3 is TGCAGTGCTAGCGCCCCTAGCGGGAGGGTCGGTGAGCAGTTCTTC. Amino acids: CSASAPSGRVGEQFF.

This chain connects TRBV28 to TRBJ1-5; D uncertain. Germline V lookup: CDR1 MDHEN, CDR2 SYDVKM. Between the trimmed V and J ends, which lost 2 bases and 5 bases, there was a span of 7 bases. This CDR3 is 13 amino acids long. Here the CDR3 DNA reads TGTGCCAGCAGTTTAGCCGGGCATCAGCCCCAGCATTTT. Its translation: CASSLAGHQPQHF.

The genes are TRBV20-1 and TRBJ2-3; no clear D gene. The length of the CDR3 is 11 residues. Germline assignment: CDR1 DFQATT and CDR2 SNEGSKA (reference sequence). Between the trimmed V and J ends, which lost 0 bases and 10 bases, there was a span of 8 bases. CDR3 protein: CSAREYQAQYF. The CDR3, as DNA: TGCAGTGCTAGAGAATACCAGGCGCAGTATTTT.

The chain combines TRBV27 with TRBJ2-7; TRBD2 aligns across 8 bases. This CDR3 has 13 residues. The germline gives CDR1 MNHEY, CDR2 SMNVEV (reference sequence). The V gene end was trimmed by 6 bases and the J gene end by 2 bases; junction bases not matched to a gene: 3. DNA of the CDR3: TGTGCCAGCAGACTAGCGGCAACCTACGAGCAGTACTTC. Translation gives CASRLAATYEQYF.

This clonotype was seen only a few times. The gene calls are TRBV15 and TRBJ2-1; 8 positions match TRBD2. The germline gives CDR1 LNHNV, CDR2 YYDKDF (reference sequence). This CDR3 contains 14 residues. The ends lost 8 bases at V and 6 bases at J; junction bases unmatched: 9. The CDR3, as DNA: TGTGCCACCCTGAGCCGGGAGGGCCGCAATGAGCAGTTCTTC. Translating gives CATLSREGRNEQFF.

This clonotype occurred many times. CDR3 loop: CASSARDTSYEQYF. The CDR3 DNA follows: TGTGCCAGCAGCGCCCGGGACACCTCCTACGAGCAGTACTTC. The chain joins TRBV5-6 to TRBJ2-7, with D possibly TRBD1 on 6 matching bases. Germline CDR1 SGHDT, CDR2 YYEEEE. The V end lost 4 bases, the J end lost 0 bases, and 11 bases lay between the germline ends. The CDR3 covers 14 residues.

The chain uses TRBV5-1 and TRBJ2-3; TRBD2 agrees at 12 bases. Germline V lookup: CDR1 SGHRS, CDR2 YFSETQ. The V and J ends lost 0 bases and 7 bases, in that order; junction bases with no gene match: 6. CDR3 length: 16 residues. The CDR3 is CASSLASSGRAYTQYF. In nucleotides, the CDR3 is TGCGCCAGCAGCTTGGCGTCTAGCGGGAGGGCTTATACGCAGTATTTT.

This clonotype was recorded many times. V is TRBV7-3 and J is TRBJ1-3; 9 nucleotides match TRBD1. This CDR3 region has 20 residues. The germline gives CDR1 SGHTA, CDR2 FQGTGA. Unmatched junction bases numbered 17, after V lost 5 bases and J lost 0 bases. The CDR3 sequence: CASSPTGRSGTGSSGNTIYF. DNA of the CDR3: TGTGCCAGCAGCCCGACGGGGCGTTCCGGGACAGGGAGCTCTGGAAACACCATATATTTT.

This clonotype showed up many times. This chain links TRBV28 with TRBJ2-2; D is perhaps TRBD2 (7 bases). CDR1 and CDR2 from the germline V gene are MDHEN and SYDVKM. The V gene lost 7 bases and the J gene lost 3 bases, with 18 bases spanning the gap. This CDR3 comprises 16 residues. The CDR3 sequence is CASTPGGREDTGELFF. The CDR3 DNA follows: TGTGCCAGCACCCCCGGGGGGCGCGAGGACACCGGGGAGCTGTTTTTT.